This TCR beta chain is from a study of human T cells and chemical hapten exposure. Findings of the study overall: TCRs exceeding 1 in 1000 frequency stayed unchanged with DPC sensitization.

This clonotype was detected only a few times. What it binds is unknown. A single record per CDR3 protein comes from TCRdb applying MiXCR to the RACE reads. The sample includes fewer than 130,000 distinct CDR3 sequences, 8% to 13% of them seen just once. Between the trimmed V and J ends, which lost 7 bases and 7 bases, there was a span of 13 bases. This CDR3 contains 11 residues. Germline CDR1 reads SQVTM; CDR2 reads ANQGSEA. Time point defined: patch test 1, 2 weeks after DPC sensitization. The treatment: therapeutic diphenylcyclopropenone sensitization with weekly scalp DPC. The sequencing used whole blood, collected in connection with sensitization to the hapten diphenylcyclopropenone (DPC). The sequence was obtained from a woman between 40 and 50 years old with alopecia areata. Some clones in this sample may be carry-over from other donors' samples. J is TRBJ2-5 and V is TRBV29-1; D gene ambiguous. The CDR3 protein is CSAADAGTQYF. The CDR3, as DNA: TGCAGCGCGGCAGACGCAGGGACCCAGTACTTC.